This entry is about one T cell receptor beta chain. 60 Vbeta and 13 Jbeta primers were used in PCR. Some clones are missing from TCRdb's copy, which holds only in-frame ones; the method was immunoSEQ multiplex PCR. Among around 150,000 clones, approximately 76% were seen once, and the ten largest hold approximately 1.4%. The sample comes from a study of cytomegalovirus exposure and HLA in healthy donors. The receptor comes from a man aged 60-69 years in good health and CMV-seronegative. The material sequenced was PBMCs.

This CDR3 is CASRSLSAEKLFF. The CDR3 region has the DNA TGTGCCAGCCGGAGTCTATCTGCGGAAAAACTGTTTTTT. The chain is built from TRBV18 and TRBJ1-4; D gene unclear. Germline assignment: CDR1 KGHSH and CDR2 LQKENI. The ends were cut back, 8 bases at V and 8 bases at J, with 15 bases in the middle. The CDR3 consists of 13 residues.